One and the same sample provided the 24 T cell receptor beta chains below, sequenced in a study of technical replicates of blood from four donors. The protocol was immunoSEQ multiplex PCR, while the TCRdb copy is restricted to in-frame clones and leaves out a portion. The table has 15,000 to 20,000 clones, around 90% seen once. Sequenced input: PBMCs. The receptors were gathered from a human donor in good health.

The chain carries TRBV10-3 and TRBJ2-5; D remains unclear. Trimming shortened V by 5 bases and J by 2 bases, and 15 bases separated the two germline ends. Germline lookup yields CDR1 ENHRY and CDR2 SYGVKD. The CDR3 is 15 residues long. DNA of the CDR3: TGTGCCATCAGTCCTCCTGGAGCGAATCAAGAGACCCAGTACTTC. This sequence encodes CAISPPGANQETQYF.

J is TRBJ2-2 and V is TRBV4-1; 7 bases fit TRBD2. Germline trimming cut 1 base from V and 1 base from J; bases unmatched to any gene: 6. CDR1 is MGHRA and CDR2 is YSYEKL in the germline V gene. The CDR3 is 17 residues long. This CDR3 reads CASSQVSLAVNTGELFF. The CDR3 bases are TGCGCCAGCAGCCAAGTTAGCCTAGCGGTGAACACCGGGGAGCTGTTTTTT.

The V and J genes are TRBV7-3 and TRBJ1-5, with D tentatively TRBD1 (5 bases). The CDR3 loop spans 16 amino acids. The germline V gene has CDR1 SGHTA and CDR2 FQGTGA. V gave up 6 bases and J gave up 4 bases, with 19 bases separating them. The CDR3 DNA reads as TGTGCCAGCAGAAAGCCAACCGCGACAGTTAATCAGCCCCAGCATTTT. This sequence encodes CASRKPTATVNQPQHF.

The chain combines TRBV7-2 with TRBJ2-5; 7 nucleotides match TRBD1. CDR1 SGHTA and CDR2 FQGNSA come from the germline V gene. The junction had 8 bases not matched to a gene; V was cut back by 3 bases and J by 1 base. The CDR3 is 16 amino acids. CDR3 sequence: CASSLSTGLGQETQYF. The DNA of the CDR3 is TGTGCCAGCAGCTTGTCGACAGGGTTGGGCCAAGAGACCCAGTACTTC.

The chain links TRBV5-1 to TRBJ2-5; 12 bases agree with TRBD2. Germline V gives CDR1 SGHRS, CDR2 YFSETQ. This CDR3 has 17 residues. The V segment lost 0 bases and the J segment 2 bases; nucleotides outside the gene matches: 5. The DNA of the CDR3 is TGCGCCAGCAGCTTGGGGACTAGCGGGAACCCTCAAGAGACCCAGTACTTC. It codes for CASSLGTSGNPQETQYF.

The rearrangement uses TRBV6-1 and TRBJ2-1; D perhaps matches TRBD1 (6 bases). The CDR3 consists of 14 residues. The germline V gene has CDR1 MNHNS and CDR2 SASEGT. V lost 1 base, J lost 6 bases, and 10 bases lay in between. CDR3 sequence: CASSEVRGRNEQFF. The CDR3, as DNA: TGTGCCAGCAGTGAAGTCAGGGGCCGCAATGAGCAGTTCTTC.

The J gene is TRBJ2-7, the V gene TRBV6-1; D gene uncertain. The CDR3 totals 12 residues. Per germline, CDR1 MNHNS and CDR2 SASEGT. The V and J ends lost 4 bases and 2 bases respectively, with 6 bases between them. The chain's CDR3 is CASSVRTYEQYF. DNA for the CDR3: TGTGCCAGCAGTGTCAGGACCTACGAGCAGTACTTC.

The chain carries TRBV6-5 and TRBJ2-5, with TRBD2 identical over 10 bases. The CDR3 covers 15 residues. CDR1 is MNHEY and CDR2 is SVGAGI in the germline V gene. The V and J ends lost 5 bases and 4 bases, in that order; junction bases with no gene match: 7. The DNA of the CDR3 is TGTGCCAGCAGTCTAGCGGGAGAGGGGTCAGAGACCCAGTACTTC. Translating gives CASSLAGEGSETQYF.

CDR3: CASSLAGLAGEQFF. CDR3 bases: TGTGCCAGCAGCTTAGCAGGACTAGCGGGTGAGCAGTTCTTC. The V gene is TRBV7-9, the J gene TRBJ2-1, with 11 positions matching TRBD2. V was pared by 0 bases and J by 9 bases, with 1 base of the junction left unmatched. This CDR3 is 14 amino acids long. Germline CDR1 SEHNR, CDR2 FQNEAQ (reference sequence).

The J gene is TRBJ1-1, the V gene TRBV11-3, with D maybe TRBD1 (5 bases). This CDR3 contains 13 residues. From germline, CDR1 is SGHNT and CDR2 YENEEA. V lost 4 bases to trimming and J lost 5 bases, with 11 bases between them. This chain's CDR3 is CASSSSRGTEAFF. In DNA form, the CDR3 reads TGTGCCAGCAGCTCAAGTCGGGGGACTGAAGCTTTCTTT.

The chain links TRBV7-6 to TRBJ2-5; 12 positions agree with TRBD2. The germline V gene has CDR1 SGHVS and CDR2 FNYEAQ. The V gene end was trimmed by 4 bases and the J gene end by 1 base; junction bases not matched to a gene: 4. The CDR3 loop spans 16 amino acids. CDR3 residues: CASSYGTSGLQETQYF. CDR3 bases: TGTGCCAGCAGCTACGGGACTAGCGGGCTCCAAGAGACCCAGTACTTC.

The J gene is TRBJ2-3, the V gene TRBV10-1, with TRBD2 identical over 9 bases. Per germline, CDR1 WNHNN and CDR2 SYGVQD (reference sequence). There are 16 residues in the CDR3. V shed 1 base, J shed 2 bases, and the junction held 4 bases outside the gene matches. Here the CDR3 reads CASSEFASGITDTQYF. CDR3 DNA: TGCGCCAGCAGTGAGTTTGCTAGCGGGATCACAGATACGCAGTATTTT.

The CDR3 bases are TGTGCCAGCACCCTAGGACTAGCGGGGCACAATGAGCAGTTCTTC. The encoded protein is CASTLGLAGHNEQFF. The rearrangement links TRBV6-5 to TRBJ2-1; 12 positions agree with TRBD2. This CDR3 is 15 amino acids long. Germline V gives CDR1 MNHEY, CDR2 SVGAGI. V was clipped by 7 bases and J by 5 bases; unmatched bases: 6.

V usage is TRBV2 and J usage is TRBJ2-2; no definite D call. Germline values: CDR1 SNHLY, CDR2 FYNNEI. V was shortened by 4 bases and J by 0 bases, with 6 bases between the two germline ends. The CDR3 is 14 residues long. The CDR3 DNA reads as TGTGCCAGCAGTGGTCCCTCGAACACCGGGGAGCTGTTTTTT. Its translation is CASSGPSNTGELFF.

This chain links TRBV6-4 with TRBJ1-1; possible D gene TRBD1, 6 bases. CDR3 length equals 13 residues. Germline loops: CDR1 MRHNA, CDR2 SNTAGT. V lost 2 bases, J lost 7 bases, and 11 bases lay in between. CDR3 loop: CASSDPLTGEAFF. For the CDR3, the DNA is TGTGCCAGCAGTGACCCGCTGACAGGTGAAGCTTTCTTT.

The chain carries TRBV6-5 and TRBJ2-7, with 8 positions matching TRBD2. V dropped 6 bases and J dropped 5; count of bases not matched to a gene: 9. The CDR3 length is 14 residues. Germline V gene data show CDR1 as MNHEY and CDR2 as SVGAGI. CDR3 sequence reads: CASSWGTSTHEQYF. CDR3 coding DNA: TGTGCCAGCAGCTGGGGGACTAGTACCCACGAGCAGTACTTC.

The chain recombines TRBV11-2 with TRBJ1-2, with no clear D. CDR1 and CDR2 from the germline V gene are SGHAT and FQNNGV. CDR3 length equals 14 residues. The V end was cut by 1 base, the J end by 3 bases, with 9 bases between. CDR3 nucleotide sequence: TGTGCCAGCAGCTTAGGTCCGGGATACTATGGCTACACCTTC. Its protein product is CASSLGPGYYGYTF.

A single count supports this clone. V and J are TRBV18 and TRBJ2-2; D uncertain. Germline CDR1 KGHSH, CDR2 LQKENI. Between the trimmed V and J ends, which lost 5 bases and 0 bases, there was a span of 13 bases. The CDR3 covers 16 residues. CDR3 DNA: TGTGCCAGCTCATCGACGGGTAACGCGAACACCGGGGAGCTGTTTTTT. This codes for CASSSTGNANTGELFF. The full variable domain, completed using reference TRBV18 and TRBJ2-2, is NAGVMQNPRHLVRRRGQEARLRCSPMKGHSHVYWYRQLPEEGLKFMVYLQKENIIDESGMPKERFSAEFPKEGPSILRIQQVVRGDSAAYFCASSSTGNANTGELFFGEGSRLTVL.

The chain carries TRBV6-1 and TRBJ2-3, with D perhaps matching TRBD1 (6 bases). Germline V gene lookup returns CDR1 MNHNS and CDR2 SASEGT. V lost 6 bases, J lost 2 bases, and 15 bases lay in between. CDR3 length: 15 amino acids. The CDR3 is CASSKLGQNTDTQYF. In DNA, the CDR3 is TGTGCCAGCAGCAAGCTTGGACAGAACACAGATACGCAGTATTTT.

In DNA, the CDR3 is TGTGCCAGCAGCTTAGATCGCGGCCGACCCATGAACACTGAAGCTTTCTTT. Protein sequence: CASSLDRGRPMNTEAFF. V usage is TRBV11-2 and J usage is TRBJ1-1; no reliable D call. Germline values: CDR1 SGHAT, CDR2 FQNNGV. The CDR3 spans 17 residues. With 0 bases removed from V and 0 bases from J, the gap between germline ends came to 14 bases.

J is TRBJ2-2 and V is TRBV30, with D possibly being TRBD2 (6 bases). Trimming cost V 4 bases and J 6 bases, with 15 bases left between them. The CDR3 sequence is 14 residues long. Germline V gives CDR1 GTSNPN, CDR2 SVGIG (reference sequence). For the CDR3, the DNA is TGTGCCTGGATCGGGACTTTGCTCGCCGGGGAGCTGTTTTTT. Translated: CAWIGTLLAGELFF.

For this clone: At one of its ends the junction is not consistent with the germline gene, which may arise from a read error. The chain recombines TRBV28 with TRBJ2-3, with D maybe TRBD2 (5 bases). This CDR3 is 13 amino acids long. Germline-derived CDR1 and CDR2 are MDHEN and SYDVKM. The DNA for the CDR3 is TGTGCCAGCAGTCGGAGGAGCACTGATACGCAGTATTTT. Protein: CASSRRSTDTQYF.

This clone has only one observation. This chain connects TRBV7-2 to TRBJ2-7; perhaps TRBD2 as D (6 bases). Trimming took off 0 bases at V and 0 bases at J, with 9 bases between the two ends. Germline V gene data show CDR1 as SGHTA and CDR2 as FQGNSA. The CDR3 length is 15 residues. The CDR3 loop is CASSLAASDSYEQYF. CDR3 nucleotides: TGTGCCAGCAGCTTAGCGGCTAGCGACTCCTACGAGCAGTACTTC.

Details on this clone: A read error may account for a junction end that differs from germline. This sequence joins TRBV29-1 and TRBJ2-3; a weak D match, TRBD2 (6 bases). Per the germline V gene, CDR1 is SQVTM and CDR2 is ANQGSEA. The CDR3 loop spans 14 amino acids. In DNA, the CDR3 is TGCGGCGTTGATGGGAGCGGGAGCACAGATACGCAGTATTTT. Its translation is CGVDGSGSTDTQYF.